A single sample is the source of the 21 T cell receptor beta chains below, sequenced in a study of blood T cell repertoires in COVID-19. Repertoires were generated with immunoSEQ multiplex PCR, while TCRdb's copy carries only in-frame clones and drops some. The sample includes under 85,000 clones, less than 90% of them seen just once. The sample consisted of peripheral blood. These receptors all come from a man aged 50-60 years with acute or convalescent COVID-19.

The gene calls are TRBV2 and TRBJ1-2, with D possibly being TRBD1 (5 bases). The CDR3 extends over 13 amino acids. CDR1 SNHLY and CDR2 FYNNEI come from the germline V gene. The V gene lost 4 bases and the J gene lost 3 bases, with 9 bases spanning the gap. The CDR3 spells CASSGQGYYGYTF. DNA for the CDR3: TGTGCCAGCAGTGGTCAGGGTTACTATGGCTACACCTTC.

Concerning this clone itself: The junction differs from germline at one of its ends, possibly a read error. CDR3 bases: TGTGCCGGCAGTTACTTTTTCGGACTAGCGGTAAATGAGCAGTTCTTC. Translation: CAGSYFFGLAVNEQFF. The chain carries TRBV6-5 and TRBJ2-1, with 10 bases fitting TRBD2. Germline CDR1 is MNHEY and CDR2 is SVGAGI. This CDR3 is built from 16 residues.

The genes are TRBV28 and TRBJ2-2, with 7 nucleotides matching TRBD2. The length of the CDR3 is 16 residues. The junction had 9 bases not matched to a gene; V was cut back by 7 bases and J by 1 base. Germline V CDR1 and CDR2: MDHEN, SYDVKM. This chain's CDR3 is CASNSEGTMNTGELFF. The CDR3 nucleotides read TGTGCCAGCAATTCGGAGGGGACTATGAACACCGGGGAGCTGTTTTTT.

The V gene is TRBV29-1, the J gene TRBJ1-5; 8 bases are a match to TRBD1. CDR1 SQVTM and CDR2 ANQGSEA come from the germline V gene. The CDR3 is made up of 14 amino acids. The V and J ends lost 7 bases and 0 bases, in that order; junction bases with no gene match: 5. The CDR3 sequence is CSAQTGVSNQPQHF. For the CDR3, the DNA is TGCAGCGCACAGACAGGGGTTAGCAATCAGCCCCAGCATTTT.

In DNA form, the CDR3 reads TGTGCCAGCAGCCTGACTACCAGCCCCGATGAGCAGTTCTTC. Its protein is CASSLTTSPDEQFF. The V call is TRBV5-4, the J call TRBJ2-1; tentative D call: TRBD2 (5 bases). The germline V gene has CDR1 SGHNT and CDR2 YYREEE (reference sequence). The CDR3 length is 14 residues. The V end was cut by 4 bases, the J end by 8 bases, with 16 bases between. The full variable domain, with the rest looked up from reference TRBV5-4 and TRBJ2-1, is ETGVTQSPTHLIKTRGQQVTLRCSSQSGHNTVSWYQQALGQGPQFIFQYYREEENGRGNFPPRFSGLQFPNYSSELNVNALELDDSALYLCASSLTTSPDEQFFGPGTRLTVL.

The CDR3 spells CASSPRDRGVEQYF. In DNA form, the CDR3 reads TGTGCCAGCTCACCACGGGACAGGGGAGTCGAGCAGTACTTC. The chain employs TRBV18 and TRBJ2-7; 10 nucleotides match TRBD1. The J segment lost 6 bases and the V segment lost 1 base, leaving 3 bases of the junction unmatched. CDR1 is KGHSH, CDR2 LQKENI, per germline. This CDR3 region has 14 residues.

The chain employs TRBV11-3 and TRBJ1-1; weak D call: TRBD1 (5 bases). This CDR3 region has 13 residues. The ends were cut back, 4 bases at V and 7 bases at J, with 13 bases in the middle. Germline-derived CDR1 and CDR2 are SGHNT and YENEEA. The CDR3 spells CASSSRGGDEAFF. CDR3 nucleotides: TGTGCCAGCAGCTCTCGAGGAGGGGATGAAGCTTTCTTT.

CDR3 sequence (DNA): TGCAGTGAAGGTCGAGGGGGCGGGACCCAGTACTTC. This translates into CSEGRGGGTQYF. The chain employs TRBV29-1 and TRBJ2-5; 7 bases agree with TRBD1. CDR1 is SQVTM, CDR2 ANQGSEA, per germline. This CDR3 contains 12 residues. The full variable domain, rest sourced from reference TRBV29-1 and TRBJ2-5, is SAVISQKPSRDICQRGTSLTIQCQVDSQVTMMFWYRQQPGQSLTLIATANQGSEATYESGFVIDKFPISRPNLTFSTLTVSNMSPEDSSIYLCSEGRGGGTQYFGPGTRLLVL.

The chain links TRBV4-3 to TRBJ2-2; D is ambiguous. Trimming took 5 bases from V and 3 from J, leaving 7 bases between them. This CDR3 is built from 13 residues. The germline V gene has CDR1 LGHNA and CDR2 YSLEER. This chain's CDR3 is CASSEEDTGELFF. The CDR3 DNA is TGCGCCAGCAGCGAGGAAGACACCGGGGAGCTGTTTTTT.

The rearrangement joins TRBV6-5 to TRBJ2-1, with TRBD1 matching over 7 bases. Germline V CDR1 and CDR2: MNHEY, SVGAGI. V shed 8 bases, J shed 0 bases, and the junction held 7 bases outside the gene matches. The CDR3 is 15 residues long. CDR3 nucleotide sequence: TGTGCCAGCGGACCAGGGGGACGCTCCTACAATGAGCAGTTCTTC. Residues: CASGPGGRSYNEQFF.

V usage is TRBV3-1 (or the pseudogene TRBV3-2) and J usage is TRBJ2-7, with TRBD1 identical over 7 bases. V lost 4 bases, J lost 3 bases, and 6 bases stayed unmatched. This CDR3 region has 14 residues. Germline V gene lookup returns CDR1 LGHDT and CDR2 YNNKEL (reference sequence). For the CDR3, the DNA is TGTGCCAGCAGCCGCGCACAGGGGAACTACGAGCAGTACTTC. The encoded protein is CASSRAQGNYEQYF.

The chain combines TRBV25-1 with TRBJ1-6; D not certain. Germline V gene lookup returns CDR1 MGHDK and CDR2 SYGVNS. V dropped 4 bases and J dropped 8 bases, with 6 bases sitting between them. The CDR3 is 12 amino acids. CDR3 loop: CASSAQYSPLHF. CDR3 sequence (DNA): TGTGCCAGCAGTGCCCAATATTCACCCCTCCACTTT.

CDR3 sequence (DNA): TGCGCCAGCAGCCGCCAACTAGCGGGGTCCTACAATGAGCAGTTCTTC. Its protein is CASSRQLAGSYNEQFF. This chain joins TRBV4-3 and TRBJ2-1, with 10 bases fitting TRBD2. CDR1 is LGHNA and CDR2 is YSLEER in the germline V gene. Trimming at V came to 4 bases and at J to 1 base, leaving 4 bases not matched to a gene. The CDR3 is 16 residues long.

The chain joins TRBV18 to TRBJ2-1, with a possible D match to TRBD2 (6 bases). The germline V and J ends were trimmed by 3 bases and 5 bases, with 14 bases remaining between them. In germline, CDR1 is KGHSH, CDR2 LQKENI. This CDR3 region has 15 residues. CDR3 protein: CASSPQAGKNNEQFF. The DNA for the CDR3 is TGTGCCAGCTCACCCCAAGCGGGCAAGAACAATGAGCAGTTCTTC.

V gene TRBV6-2 or TRBV6-3 combines with J gene TRBJ2-7, with TRBD2 matching 13 bases. This CDR3 has 14 residues. Per the germline V gene, CDR1 is MNHEY and CDR2 is SVGEGT. V was clipped by 5 bases and J by 5 bases; unmatched bases: 3. CDR3 loop: CASSPGTSGNEQYF. The CDR3 nucleotides are TGTGCCAGCAGTCCCGGGACTAGCGGGAACGAGCAGTACTTC.

The chain joins TRBV4-3 to TRBJ1-1, with no clear D. The CDR3 totals 15 residues. Germline loops: CDR1 LGHNA, CDR2 YSLEER. With 1 base removed from V and 1 base from J, the gap between germline ends came to 10 bases. The CDR3 here is CASSQVWTSNTEAFF. CDR3 coding DNA: TGCGCCAGCAGCCAAGTATGGACTTCGAACACTGAAGCTTTCTTT.

V is TRBV25-1 and J is TRBJ2-7; TRBD1 agrees at 9 bases. V was clipped by 3 bases and J by 1 base; unmatched bases: 4. This CDR3 comprises 15 residues. Germline CDR1 MGHDK, CDR2 SYGVNS. CDR3 protein: CASSEGQGISYEQYF. The CDR3 nucleotides read TGTGCCAGCAGTGAGGGACAGGGAATTTCCTACGAGCAGTACTTC.

The chain links TRBV24-1 to TRBJ2-1; D might be TRBD2 (5 bases). This CDR3 contains 13 residues. The V gene's germline CDR1 is KGHDR and CDR2 SFDVKD. V gave up 4 bases and J gave up 12 bases, with 15 bases separating them. The CDR3 loop reads CATSEFLAFRQFF. As DNA, the CDR3 is TGTGCCACCAGTGAATTTCTAGCCTTTCGGCAGTTCTTC.

The chain has TRBV19 and TRBJ1-1; possible D gene TRBD1, 6 bases. The CDR3 contains 14 residues. Germline V lookup: CDR1 LNHDA, CDR2 SQIVND (reference sequence). The V and J ends lost 4 bases and 1 base respectively, with 10 bases between them. The CDR3 loop is CASSTDRRNTEAFF. CDR3 coding DNA: TGTGCCAGTAGTACCGACAGGAGGAACACTGAAGCTTTCTTT.

The chain combines TRBV4-3 with TRBJ2-3; 11 nucleotides align to TRBD2. V shed 0 bases and J 0 bases; nucleotides not matched to a gene: 5. The CDR3 consists of 18 residues. Germline V gives CDR1 LGHNA, CDR2 YSLEER. Here the CDR3 reads CASSQDLTSGTSTDTQYF. As DNA, the CDR3 is TGCGCCAGCAGCCAAGATTTGACTAGCGGGACGAGCACAGATACGCAGTATTTT.

The rearrangement uses TRBV27 and TRBJ2-1; 11 bases are a match to TRBD2. The junction had 8 bases not matched to a gene; V was cut back by 8 bases and J by 5 bases. Germline V gene data show CDR1 as MNHEY and CDR2 as SMNVEV (reference sequence). The CDR3 extends over 15 amino acids. CDR3 loop: CASGTGTSGNNEQFF. The CDR3 nucleotides read TGTGCCAGCGGGACCGGGACTAGCGGTAACAATGAGCAGTTCTTC.